The 20 T cell receptor beta chains in this list originate from one sample, sequenced in a study of CXCR3-negative and CXCR3-positive naive CD8 T cells. Notes on the study in general: CXCR3-positive naive cells had TRB CDR3s that were more hydrophobic than CXCR3-negative naive cells had.

UMI-tagged TRB cDNA libraries were built via 5' RACE. TCRdb reprocessed the 5' RACE reads and reports one entry per CDR3 protein, with no DNA. The sample table sets out around 63,000 distinct CDR3 sequences. These receptors' antigens are unknown. Sequenced sample: naive CXCR3+ CD8+ T cells from blood. Subset noted: CD45RO-CCR7+CD27+CD95- naive CD8+ T cells expressing CXCR3 (TNR3+). Every receptor here comes from a human donor in good health. Some clones in this sample may be carry-over from other donors' samples.

The genes are TRBV29-1 and TRBJ2-1; TCRdb returns TRBD1, unconfirmable since there is no DNA. CDR3 length equals 17 residues. The germline V gene encodes CDR1 SQVTM and CDR2 ANQGSEA. CDR3 loop: CSAAGETSGITYNEQFF.

The V gene is TRBV5-1, the J gene TRBJ2-5; TCRdb's D call, TRBD1, is unchecked because there is no DNA. CDR1 is SGHRS, CDR2 YFSETQ, per germline. CDR3 length: 15 amino acids. This CDR3 is CASSYLTTGEETQYF. The complete variable domain, with remaining parts taken from reference TRBV5-1 and TRBJ2-5, reads KAGVTQTPRYLIKTRGQQVTLSCSPISGHRSVSWYQQTPGQGLQFLFEYFSETQRNKGNFPGRFSGRQFSNSRSEMNVSTLELGDSALYLCASSYLTTGEETQYFGPGTRLLVL.

The rearrangement joins TRBV12-3 or TRBV12-4 to TRBJ1-1. The CDR3 is made up of 15 amino acids. The CDR3 here is CASSLAWELNTEAFF.

This sequence joins TRBV29-1 and TRBJ1-1. CDR3 length: 12 amino acids. In germline, CDR1 is SQVTM, CDR2 ANQGSEA. CDR3 sequence: CSVVGDYTEAFF. The complete variable domain, with remaining parts taken from reference TRBV29-1 and TRBJ1-1, reads SAVISQKPSRDICQRGTSLTIQCQVDSQVTMMFWYRQQPGQSLTLIATANQGSEATYESGFVIDKFPISRPNLTFSTLTVSNMSPEDSSIYLCSVVGDYTEAFFGQGTRLTVV.

This chain uses TRBV28 with TRBJ2-7; TCRdb names TRBD1, which stays unverified in the absence of DNA. This CDR3 has 20 amino acids. In germline, CDR1 is MDHEN, CDR2 SYDVKM. CDR3 protein: CASSTALTGQGAGTSYEQYF.

The V gene is TRBV29-1, the J gene TRBJ1-2; TCRdb designates TRBD1, a call that cannot be tested without DNA. The CDR3 spans 14 residues. Germline CDR1 is SQVTM and CDR2 is ANQGSEA. CDR3 in amino acids: CSVPLEGVAGGYTF.

This chain links TRBV5-1 with TRBJ2-1; the TRBD2 assignment by TCRdb is unverifiable without DNA. The CDR3 extends over 15 amino acids. Germline V gives CDR1 SGHRS, CDR2 YFSETQ. CDR3 sequence: CASSLAISLGNEQFF. Based on the CDR3 plus reference TRBV5-1 and TRBJ2-1, the full variable domain is KAGVTQTPRYLIKTRGQQVTLSCSPISGHRSVSWYQQTPGQGLQFLFEYFSETQRNKGNFPGRFSGRQFSNSRSEMNVSTLELGDSALYLCASSLAISLGNEQFFGPGTRLTVL.

The CDR3 here is CSASGQEAGELFF. This chain joins TRBV29-1 and TRBJ2-2; without DNA, the TCRdb call of TRBD1 cannot be checked. The germline V gene has CDR1 SQVTM and CDR2 ANQGSEA. The CDR3 sequence is 13 residues long.

The chain couples TRBV5-1 to TRBJ1-1. The CDR3 spans 15 residues. CDR1 is SGHRS, CDR2 YFSETQ, per germline. The CDR3 loop reads CASSLAGVANTEAFF.

Frequency places this clonotype as medium-sized. The V and J genes are TRBV7-6 and TRBJ2-2; TCRdb indicates TRBD1, and absent DNA this call remains unverified. The CDR3 consists of 15 residues. Germline CDR1 reads SGHVS; CDR2 reads FNYEAQ. The CDR3: CASSPGTDYSGELFF.

This chain joins TRBV11-3 and TRBJ2-1; lacking DNA, the TRBD1 call made by TCRdb goes unchecked. Looked up from germline, CDR1 is SGHNT and CDR2 is YENEEA. The CDR3 totals 13 residues. CDR3 in amino acids: CASSFSPSNEQFF. Drawing the rest from reference TRBV11-3 and TRBJ2-1, the complete variable domain is EAGVVQSPRYKIIEKKQPVAFWCNPISGHNTLYWYLQNLGQGPELLIRYENEEAVDDSQLPKDRFSAERLKGVDSTLKIQPAELGDSAVYLCASSFSPSNEQFFGPGTRLTVL.

The chain combines TRBV7-2 with TRBJ1-1. Germline V gene lookup returns CDR1 SGHTA and CDR2 FQGNSA. The CDR3 extends over 14 amino acids. This CDR3 is CASSLTYGWTEAFF.

J is TRBJ2-1 and V is TRBV29-1; TCRdb reports TRBD2, a call that lacks DNA to check it against. Germline V gene lookup returns CDR1 SQVTM and CDR2 ANQGSEA. This CDR3 contains 17 residues. The CDR3 region is CSGSSGLAGAVYNEQFF.

This chain links TRBV15 with TRBJ2-1; TCRdb names TRBD2, which stays unverified in the absence of DNA. Germline lookup yields CDR1 LNHNV and CDR2 YYDKDF (reference sequence). The CDR3 runs 17 residues. CDR3 loop: CATSRDFRAGGPDEQFF. Drawing the rest from reference TRBV15 and TRBJ2-1, the complete variable domain is DAMVIQNPRYQVTQFGKPVTLSCSQTLNHNVMYWYQQKSSQAPKLLFHYYDKDFNNEADTPDNFQSRRPNTSFCFLDIRSPGLGDTAMYLCATSRDFRAGGPDEQFFGPGTRLTVL.

The rearrangement uses TRBV20-1 and TRBJ2-7; TCRdb selects TRBD1, and the lack of DNA leaves this call unchecked. This CDR3 has 15 amino acids. Germline V gene data show CDR1 as DFQATT and CDR2 as SNEGSKA (reference sequence). The CDR3 sequence: CSARDPGQGITEQYF.

The V gene is TRBV12-3 or TRBV12-4, the J gene TRBJ1-2. The length of the CDR3 is 13 residues. This CDR3 is CASSLSAYGDYTF.

This chain uses TRBV29-1 with TRBJ2-7. The CDR3 spans 11 residues. CDR1 and CDR2 from the germline V gene are SQVTM and ANQGSEA. CDR3 in amino acids: CSVGLSNEQYF.

The chain carries TRBV4-1 and TRBJ1-3. Germline values: CDR1 MGHRA, CDR2 YSYEKL. This CDR3 is 16 amino acids long. CDR3 residues: CASSLEDRASGNTIYF.

This chain links TRBV7-8 with TRBJ2-3; as DNA is missing, the TRBD2 call by TCRdb cannot be tested. The CDR3 covers 19 residues. From germline, CDR1 is SGHVS and CDR2 FQNEAQ. The CDR3 loop is CASSLDQGLAGGPLNTQYF.

This chain's CDR3 is CSATGGARKLEQYF. This chain links TRBV29-1 with TRBJ2-7; with no DNA, the TCRdb D assignment of TRBD1 cannot be verified. The CDR3 spans 14 residues. The germline V gene encodes CDR1 SQVTM and CDR2 ANQGSEA.